The 9 T cell receptor gamma chains below all came from one sample that was sequenced in a study of Vδ1+ human thymocytes. Study-wide findings and caveats: In the thymus, TRG and TRD repertoires looked highly polyclonal with Gaussian CDR3 lengths.

These TCRs' antigens remain unknown. Extracted RNA was reverse transcribed into cDNA. Multiplex PCR used pooled V-gene forward primers and a constant-region reverse primer to amplify CDR3s. TCRdb redid the clone calls on the multiplex PCR reads with CATT. The table has over 25,000 gamma-chain clones, around 18% seen once. The sequenced sample was Vdelta1+ gamma-delta thymocytes from the thymus. As for subset: FACS-sorted CD3+ TCRalphabeta- TCRVdelta1+ TCRVdelta2- thymocytes. These receptors originate from a boy under three years old who had congenital heart surgery.

The chain is built from TRGV8 and TRGJ1 or TRGJ2. V shed 5 bases and J 2 bases; nucleotides not matched to a gene: 6. Germline values: CDR1 VENAVY, CDR2 YDSYNSRV. The CDR3 contains 13 residues. CDR3 in amino acids: CATWGDDYYKKLF. For the CDR3, the DNA is TGTGCCACCTGGGGGGACGATTATTATAAGAAACTCTTT.

The V gene is TRGV8, the J gene TRGJ1 or TRGJ2. V shed 3 bases and J 6 bases; nucleotides not matched to a gene: 11. CDR1 and CDR2 from the germline V gene are VENAVY and YDSYNSRV. This CDR3 has 14 residues. The CDR3 sequence: CATWDGEDFYKKLF. CDR3 DNA sequence: TGTGCCACCTGGGATGGGGAGGATTTTTATAAGAAACTCTTT.

The V call is TRGV3, the J call TRGJ1 or TRGJ2. Germline V gene sequence: CDR1 VTNTFY, CDR2 YDVSTARD (reference sequence). The CDR3 runs to 10 residues. J lost 12 bases, V lost 3 bases, and 5 bases had no gene match. CDR3 nucleotide sequence: TGTGCCACCTGGGACTGCGGGAAACTCTTT. Translating it yields CATWDCGKLF.

This clone was observed a few times. A much larger clone lies a single base off, so this may be a read error. The same CDR3 can be traced to other DNA sequences in this sample. The chain is built from TRGV9 and TRGJ1 or TRGJ2. This CDR3 is built from 11 residues. Trimming at V came to 1 base and at J to 8 bases, leaving 2 bases not matched to a gene. The germline V gene has CDR1 GITISATS and CDR2 ISYDGTV (reference sequence). The CDR3 DNA sequence: TGTGCCTTGTGGGAGGTCGATAAGAAACTCTTT. This codes for CALWEVDKKLF.

V and J are TRGV3 and TRGJP2. The CDR3 is 15 residues long. Germline loops: CDR1 VTNTFY, CDR2 YDVSTARD (reference sequence). V shed 0 bases and J 2 bases; nucleotides not matched to a gene: 3. The CDR3 sequence is CATWDRISSDWIKTF. DNA for the CDR3: TGTGCCACCTGGGACAGGATAAGTAGTGATTGGATCAAGACGTTT.

The chain links TRGV3 to TRGJ1 or TRGJ2. This CDR3 contains 12 residues. The V gene's germline CDR1 is VTNTFY and CDR2 YDVSTARD (reference sequence). The V and J ends lost 3 bases and 10 bases, in that order; junction bases with no gene match: 9. This CDR3 is CATWDFKKKKLF. CDR3 bases: TGTGCCACCTGGGACTTCAAAAAGAAGAAACTCTTT.

In regard to this clone: This same CDR3 is encoded by further DNA sequences in the sample. The rearrangement links TRGV4 to TRGJ1 or TRGJ2. The V and J ends lost 2 bases and 12 bases, in that order; junction bases with no gene match: 4. There are 10 residues in the CDR3. CDR1 is EGSTGY, CDR2 YDSYTSSV, per germline. The CDR3 loop is CATWDVGKLF. CDR3 nucleotide sequence: TGTGCCACCTGGGATGTAGGGAAACTCTTT.

This chain connects TRGV5 to TRGJ1 or TRGJ2. There are 14 residues in the CDR3. The junction had 9 bases not matched to a gene; V was cut back by 0 bases and J by 7 bases. Germline loops: CDR1 VINAFY, CDR2 YDVSNSKD. CDR3 coding DNA: TGTGCCACCTGGGACAGGCCGGTGGAATATAAGAAACTCTTT. Encoded protein: CATWDRPVEYKKLF.

This chain uses TRGV9 with TRGJ1 or TRGJ2. Losses at the gene ends were 2 bases for V and 3 bases for J; bases not matched to a gene: 7. The CDR3 spans 14 residues. Germline V CDR1 and CDR2: GITISATS, ISYDGTV (reference sequence). CDR3 bases: TGTGCCTTGTGGGAGGCTCCATCTTATTATAAGAAACTCTTT. This gives the protein CALWEAPSYYKKLF.